This entry lists 30 T cell receptor beta chains sequenced from one sample in a study of response to subunit inactivated influenza vaccine. TCRdb re-called the RT-PCR reads through MiXCR, storing one row per CDR3 protein. The repertoire has about 650,000 distinct CDR3 sequences, about 14% of them found once; the top ten carry 7.6%. The source material was PBMCs from blood, sampled 14 to 15 days before vaccination. These receptors originate from a man aged 45-60 years who received an inactivated influenza vaccine.

This clonotype was counted only a few times. This chain's CDR3 is CSAEGTGRDEQYF. The CDR3 DNA follows: TGCAGTGCTGAAGGGACAGGGAGAGACGAGCAGTACTTC. This chain uses TRBV20-1 with TRBJ2-7, with 9 bases matching TRBD1. Trimming removed 5 bases from V and 5 bases from J; junction bases left unmatched: 7. The germline V gene encodes CDR1 DFQATT and CDR2 SNEGSKA (reference sequence). The CDR3 spans 13 residues.

The chain uses TRBV12-3 or TRBV12-4 and TRBJ1-1, with 9 bases aligning to TRBD1. The V gene end was trimmed by 4 bases and the J gene end by 5 bases; junction bases not matched to a gene: 11. The CDR3 length is 16 residues. CDR3 nucleotides: TGTGCCAGCAGTTCGTCCCCCGGGACAGGGAGTACTGAAGCTTTCTTT. Protein product: CASSSSPGTGSTEAFF.

V and J are TRBV20-1 and TRBJ2-1; 8 bases fit TRBD2. CDR1 is DFQATT and CDR2 is SNEGSKA in the germline V gene (reference sequence). Trimming removed 0 bases from V and 8 bases from J; junction bases left unmatched: 12. The CDR3 is 16 residues long. The CDR3: CSARDRLERGGDEQFF. The CDR3 bases are TGCAGTGCTAGAGATCGGTTGGAACGGGGGGGCGATGAGCAGTTCTTC.

This clonotype was seen many times. V and J are TRBV7-9 and TRBJ2-1, with D hard to call. With 4 bases removed from V and 5 bases from J, the gap between germline ends came to 9 bases. The germline V gene has CDR1 SEHNR and CDR2 FQNEAQ (reference sequence). The CDR3 is made up of 13 amino acids. CDR3 DNA sequence: TGTGCCAGCAGCTCCGACCTTAACAATGAGCAGTTCTTC. Its protein is CASSSDLNNEQFF.

This sequence joins TRBV12-3 or TRBV12-4 and TRBJ2-2, with D maybe TRBD2 (5 bases). The CDR3 consists of 17 residues. With 7 bases removed from V and 0 bases from J, the gap between germline ends came to 18 bases. The CDR3 DNA is TGTGCCAGCACATTTTGGACTGCAACCTCGAACACCGGGGAGCTGTTTTTT. Translating gives CASTFWTATSNTGELFF.

This sequence joins TRBV3-1 and TRBJ2-2, with 7 bases that match TRBD2. CDR1 is LGHDT, CDR2 YNNKEL, per germline (reference sequence). V trimming: 6 bases; J trimming: 7 bases; junction bases outside the gene matches: 5. The CDR3 consists of 13 residues. This CDR3 is CASRGGTGGELFF. Written as DNA, the CDR3 is TGTGCCAGCAGGGGAGGGACCGGCGGGGAGCTGTTTTTT.

The table lists this clonotype with many counts. This chain links TRBV7-2 with TRBJ2-4; D is possibly TRBD1 (6 bases). Germline CDR1 is SGHTA and CDR2 is FQGNSA. V was shortened by 4 bases and J by 1 base, with 14 bases between the two germline ends. This CDR3 region has 16 residues. The CDR3 spells CASSSRGAGAKNIQYF. The CDR3 DNA reads as TGTGCCAGCAGCTCCAGGGGCGCTGGGGCCAAAAACATTCAGTACTTC.

This clonotype appeared a few times. The gene calls are TRBV24-1 and TRBJ2-2, with TRBD1 matching 9 bases. The CDR3 covers 18 residues. V dropped 9 bases and J dropped 3; count of bases not matched to a gene: 16. Germline CDR1 is KGHDR and CDR2 is SFDVKD. The CDR3 sequence: CATAPGQGSGLYTGELFF. The CDR3 nucleotides read TGTGCCACCGCGCCGGGACAGGGATCGGGACTATACACCGGGGAGCTGTTTTTT.

CDR3 nucleotides: TGTGCCAGCAGCTACACTAGCGGGGGTTGGCGTACGCAAGAGACCCAGTACTTC. It codes for CASSYTSGGWRTQETQYF. The chain carries TRBV11-2 and TRBJ2-5; 11 bases map to TRBD2. J was trimmed by 2 bases and V by 4 bases; bases with no gene match: 12. Germline V gene sequence: CDR1 SGHAT, CDR2 FQNNGV. This CDR3 spans 18 amino acids.

This clonotype was counted between two and nine times. V gene TRBV20-1 combines with J gene TRBJ2-1, with D perhaps matching TRBD2 (5 bases). In germline, CDR1 is DFQATT, CDR2 SNEGSKA (reference sequence). The CDR3 spans 16 residues. V was pared by 0 bases and J by 7 bases, with 19 bases between. CDR3 region: CSAREDLVGNANEQFF. The CDR3 DNA reads as TGCAGTGCTAGAGAGGACTTGGTCGGGAACGCGAATGAGCAGTTCTTC.

The rearrangement links TRBV10-2 to TRBJ2-1; D possibly corresponds to TRBD2 (6 bases). The CDR3 covers 15 residues. Germline values: CDR1 WSHSY, CDR2 SAAADI. With 6 bases removed from V and 3 bases from J, the gap between germline ends came to 15 bases. CDR3 residues: CASRAGNTNYNEQFF. The CDR3 nucleotides read TGCGCCAGCAGGGCGGGAAACACAAACTACAATGAGCAGTTCTTC.

The table lists this clonotype with a few counts. CDR3 in amino acids: CASSQEAGKWTEAFF. CDR3 sequence (DNA): TGTGCCAGCAGCCAAGAAGCCGGGAAGTGGACTGAAGCTTTCTTT. The chain is built from TRBV3-1 and TRBJ1-1; D remains unclear. The CDR3 is 15 residues long. The V end lost 0 bases, the J end lost 5 bases, and 13 bases lay between the germline ends. Germline values: CDR1 LGHDT, CDR2 YNNKEL (reference sequence).

The chain carries TRBV11-2 and TRBJ2-7, with 8 bases aligning to TRBD2. CDR1 and CDR2 (germline): SGHAT, FQNNGV. The CDR3 is made up of 16 amino acids. J gave up 2 bases and V 0 bases, and 6 bases lay outside the gene matches. In DNA, the CDR3 is TGTGCCAGCAGCTTAGACGCCGGCGGGGGGACCTACGAGCAGTACTTC. Translation: CASSLDAGGGTYEQYF.

This clonotype occurred a few times. V usage is TRBV12-3 or TRBV12-4 and J usage is TRBJ2-7, with D hard to call. The CDR3 covers 14 residues. The V gene lost 6 bases and the J gene lost 4 bases, with 16 bases spanning the gap. CDR3 nucleotides: TGTGCCAGCAGCCCGGTGGAGAGGCGATACGAGCAGTACTTC. It encodes CASSPVERRYEQYF.

This clonotype was seen repeatedly, ten times or more. The V call is TRBV20-1, the J call TRBJ2-3, with TRBD2 matching 8 bases. The CDR3 covers 13 residues. Trimming took 5 bases from V and 6 from J; bases not matched to a gene: 7. Looked up from germline, CDR1 is DFQATT and CDR2 is SNEGSKA (reference sequence). This chain's CDR3 is CSAPGLASDTQYF. CDR3 nucleotide sequence: TGCAGTGCTCCCGGACTAGCCAGTGATACGCAGTATTTT.

This clonotype has only a few counts. The gene calls are TRBV2 and TRBJ1-2; TRBD1 is a possible D gene (5 bases). The CDR3 totals 15 residues. Germline V gene sequence: CDR1 SNHLY, CDR2 FYNNEI. Trimming stripped 1 base from V and 4 bases from J, with 13 bases between. CDR3 sequence: CASSEDSGAIYGYTF. The CDR3 DNA reads as TGTGCCAGCAGTGAAGATTCTGGGGCAATCTATGGCTACACCTTC.

This chain uses TRBV20-1 with TRBJ2-1, with 13 bases aligning to TRBD2. CDR3 length equals 11 residues. Germline loops: CDR1 DFQATT, CDR2 SNEGSKA (reference sequence). V trimming: 6 bases; J trimming: 14 bases; junction bases outside the gene matches: 4. The CDR3 reads CSATGTSGKFF. In DNA form, the CDR3 reads TGCAGTGCCACGGGGACTAGCGGGAAGTTCTTC.

This clonotype was recorded a few times. The chain recombines TRBV10-2 with TRBJ2-6, with 7 bases fitting TRBD2. The germline gives CDR1 WSHSY, CDR2 SAAADI. This CDR3 is built from 14 residues. V was pared by 6 bases and J by 1 base, with 0 bases of the junction left unmatched. The CDR3 sequence is CASRGGSGANVLTF. In nucleotides, the CDR3 is TGCGCCAGCAGGGGAGGGTCTGGGGCCAACGTCCTGACTTTC.

This clonotype has a count of ten or more. The chain uses TRBV6-5 and TRBJ2-2; D might be TRBD1 or TRBD2, each matching 5 bases. CDR3 length: 16 residues. Germline lookup yields CDR1 MNHEY and CDR2 SVGAGI. The V and J ends lost 0 bases and 6 bases respectively, with 14 bases between them. The CDR3 loop is CASSYSGLATSGELFF. Here the CDR3 DNA reads TGTGCCAGCAGTTACTCGGGGCTAGCCACCTCCGGGGAGCTGTTTTTT.

Here the CDR3 DNA reads TGCGCCAGCAGCTTAGCAATCGGGGAGCTGTTTTTT. It is translated as CASSLAIGELFF. V gene TRBV5-1 combines with J gene TRBJ2-2; D remains unclear. Trimming took off 2 bases at V and 7 bases at J, with 6 bases between the two ends. Germline-derived CDR1 and CDR2 are SGHRS and YFSETQ. The CDR3 consists of 12 residues.

This clonotype was seen at least ten times. The V and J genes are TRBV28 and TRBJ2-2; D is ambiguous. The CDR3 runs 14 residues. Germline loops: CDR1 MDHEN, CDR2 SYDVKM. V lost 6 bases, J lost 3 bases, and 11 bases lay in between. The chain's CDR3 is CASRPAPHTGELFF. The CDR3, as DNA: TGTGCCAGCAGGCCAGCACCACACACCGGGGAGCTGTTTTTT.

The rearrangement joins TRBV16 to TRBJ1-5; D call uncertain. Deletions cut 0 bases from V and 1 base from J, with 4 bases between. Germline lookup yields CDR1 KGHSY and CDR2 FQNENV. The CDR3 is made up of 14 amino acids. The CDR3 DNA reads as TGTGCCAGCAGCCAATCAGGGAGCAATCAGCCCCAGCATTTT. Protein: CASSQSGSNQPQHF.

This clonotype was seen a few times. The chain links TRBV28 to TRBJ1-5; D is unclear. CDR3 size: 11 residues. Trimming shortened V by 3 bases and J by 8 bases, and 5 bases separated the two germline ends. Germline loops: CDR1 MDHEN, CDR2 SYDVKM. The CDR3 spells CASSFSEPQHF. The CDR3, as DNA: TGTGCCAGCAGTTTTTCGGAGCCCCAGCATTTT. The entire variable domain, with the rest obtained from reference TRBV28 and TRBJ1-5, is as follows: DVKVTQSSRYLVKRTGEKVFLECVQDMDHENMFWYRQDPGLGLRLIYFSYDVKMKEKGDIPEGYSVSREKKERFSLILESASTNQTSMYLCASSFSEPQHFGDGTRLSIL.

This clonotype was found a few times. J is TRBJ1-2 and V is TRBV29-1; D is perhaps TRBD1 (6 bases). This CDR3 spans 11 amino acids. Trimming removed 4 bases from V and 8 bases from J, with 11 bases in between. Germline CDR1 and CDR2: SQVTM and ANQGSEA. The DNA of the CDR3 is TGCAGCGTTGTGGAGGGGACAGGCTACACCTTC. Residues: CSVVEGTGYTF.

This clonotype was detected only a few times. V usage is TRBV11-2 and J usage is TRBJ2-7; D uncertain. Germline V gene data show CDR1 as SGHAT and CDR2 as FQNNGV. The germline V and J ends were trimmed by 0 bases and 0 bases, with 12 bases remaining between them. This CDR3 has 16 residues. In DNA form, the CDR3 reads TGTGCCAGCAGCTTAGACGGCGGACCTCCCTCCTACGAGCAGTACTTC. It is translated as CASSLDGGPPSYEQYF.

A few counts support this clonotype. V is TRBV10-3 and J is TRBJ2-1; 11 bases are a match to TRBD1. The V segment lost 6 bases and the J segment 6 bases; nucleotides outside the gene matches: 4. This CDR3 is 14 amino acids long. Germline V gene data show CDR1 as ENHRY and CDR2 as SYGVKD. The CDR3 sequence: CAIREGTGGNEQFF. The CDR3 nucleotides are TGTGCCATCAGGGAGGGGACAGGGGGCAATGAGCAGTTCTTC.

This clonotype showed up many times. This chain connects TRBV7-9 to TRBJ1-2; D gene unclear. The CDR3 totals 13 residues. CDR1 SEHNR and CDR2 FQNEAQ come from the germline V gene (reference sequence). V shed 0 bases and J shed 6 bases, with 8 bases lying between them. CDR3 protein: CASSLAMRDGYTF. DNA of the CDR3: TGTGCCAGCAGCTTAGCCATGCGGGATGGCTACACCTTC.

CDR3 residues: CASSFSSVGGANVLTF. Written as DNA, the CDR3 is TGTGCCAGCAGCTTTTCCTCTGTAGGAGGGGCCAACGTCCTGACTTTC. The V and J genes are TRBV7-2 and TRBJ2-6; the D is unclear. V was cut by 3 bases and J by 4 bases, with 13 bases left in between. The CDR3 is 16 amino acids. Germline V CDR1 and CDR2: SGHTA, FQGNSA.

This clonotype was observed a few times. The J gene is TRBJ2-5, the V gene TRBV5-1; D gene ambiguous. CDR1 SGHRS and CDR2 YFSETQ come from the germline V gene. The CDR3 has 14 residues. V lost 4 bases and J 2 bases, leaving 12 bases between the germline ends. This CDR3 reads CASSPIGQQETQYF. CDR3 sequence (DNA): TGCGCCAGCAGCCCGATCGGCCAACAAGAGACCCAGTACTTC.

This clonotype was counted only a few times. The chain carries TRBV6-2 or TRBV6-3 and TRBJ2-7; maybe TRBD2 (5 bases). CDR1 is MNHEY and CDR2 is SVGEGT in the germline V gene. The CDR3 spans 13 residues. V shed 2 bases and J shed 6 bases, with 11 bases lying between them. The DNA for the CDR3 is TGTGCCAGCAGTTACAGCGGCTCGGGCGAGCAGTACTTC. This encodes CASSYSGSGEQYF.